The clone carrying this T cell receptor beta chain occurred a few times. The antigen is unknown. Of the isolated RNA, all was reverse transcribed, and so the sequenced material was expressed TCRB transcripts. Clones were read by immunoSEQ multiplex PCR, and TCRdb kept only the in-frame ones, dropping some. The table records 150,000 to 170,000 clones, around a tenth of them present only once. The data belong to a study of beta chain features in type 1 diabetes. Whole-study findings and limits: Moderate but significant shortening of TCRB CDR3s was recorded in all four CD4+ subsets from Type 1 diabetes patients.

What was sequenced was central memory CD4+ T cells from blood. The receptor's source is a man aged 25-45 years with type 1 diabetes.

This chain's CDR3 is CAWDSGRGREQFF. The CDR3 bases are TGTGCCTGGGACAGCGGGAGGGGGCGTGAGCAGTTCTTC. The chain is built from TRBV30 and TRBJ2-1; 10 nucleotides line up with TRBD2. The CDR3 extends over 13 amino acids. The trim removed 5 bases at V and 9 bases at J, leaving 7 bases unmatched. In germline, CDR1 is GTSNPN, CDR2 SVGIG (reference sequence). The variable domain in full, with the rest retrieved from reference TRBV30 and TRBJ2-1, is SQTIHQWPATLVQPVGSPLSLECTVEGTSNPNLYWYRQAAGRGLQLLFYSVGIGQISSEVPQNLSASRPQDRQFILSSKKLLLSDSGFYLCAWDSGRGREQFFGPGTRLTVL.